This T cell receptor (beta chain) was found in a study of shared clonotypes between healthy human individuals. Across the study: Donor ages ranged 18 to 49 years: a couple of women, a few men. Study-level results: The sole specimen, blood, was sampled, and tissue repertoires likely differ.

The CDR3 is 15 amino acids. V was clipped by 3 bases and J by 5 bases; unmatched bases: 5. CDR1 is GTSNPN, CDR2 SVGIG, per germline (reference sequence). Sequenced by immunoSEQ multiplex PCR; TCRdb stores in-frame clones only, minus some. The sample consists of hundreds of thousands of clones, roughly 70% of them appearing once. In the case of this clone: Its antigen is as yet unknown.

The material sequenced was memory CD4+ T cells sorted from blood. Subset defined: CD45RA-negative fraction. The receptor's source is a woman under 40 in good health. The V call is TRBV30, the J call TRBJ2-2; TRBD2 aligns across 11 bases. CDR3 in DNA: TGTGCCTGGAGAACTAGCGGGAGTCGGACCGGGGAGCTGTTTTTT. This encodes CAWRTSGSRTGELFF.